This passage covers 5 T cell receptor beta chains from one sample sequenced in a study of blood T cell repertoires in COVID-19. Sequenced by immunoSEQ multiplex PCR; TCRdb stores in-frame clones only, minus some. The sample lists approximately 410,000 clones; roughly 85% were seen once. The sequenced sample consisted of peripheral blood. The receptor source for this set is a woman in her twenties or thirties with active or convalescent COVID-19.

The V gene is TRBV24-1, the J gene TRBJ2-5; 8 positions agree with TRBD1. The CDR3 runs to 13 residues. V shed 7 bases, J shed 5 bases, and the junction held 5 bases outside the gene matches. Germline loops: CDR1 KGHDR, CDR2 SFDVKD. CDR3 loop: CATRGTGDETQYF. CDR3 coding DNA: TGTGCCACCAGGGGGACAGGAGATGAGACCCAGTACTTC.

This clone appeared a few times. The V gene is TRBV15, the J gene TRBJ2-2; TRBD1 matches 10 bases. Per the germline V gene, CDR1 is LNHNV and CDR2 is YYDKDF (reference sequence). The J segment lost 5 bases and the V segment lost 3 bases, leaving 6 bases of the junction unmatched. This CDR3 has 16 residues. CDR3 in DNA: TGTGCCACCAGCAGTCGGGACAGGGGAGTAACCGGGGAGCTGTTTTTT. Protein: CATSSRDRGVTGELFF.

The chain uses TRBV6-2 or TRBV6-3 and TRBJ2-1, with 9 bases matching TRBD2. This CDR3 has 17 amino acids. The germline V gene has CDR1 MNHEY and CDR2 SVGEGT. J gave up 3 bases and V 6 bases, and 12 bases lay outside the gene matches. CDR3 in amino acids: CASSPGRLAEIYNEQFF. For the CDR3, the DNA is TGTGCCAGCAGCCCCGGTAGACTAGCGGAAATCTACAATGAGCAGTTCTTC.

The rearrangement joins TRBV7-2 to TRBJ1-2; D ambiguous. Germline values: CDR1 SGHTA, CDR2 FQGNSA. V was trimmed by 1 base and J by 3 bases, leaving 12 bases between them. The CDR3 length is 15 residues. Written as DNA, the CDR3 is TGTGCCAGCAGCTTAGGGCAGCGGTTTCACTATGGCTACACCTTC. This translates into CASSLGQRFHYGYTF.

The chain uses TRBV19 and TRBJ2-7, with 11 nucleotides matching TRBD1. CDR1 LNHDA and CDR2 SQIVND come from the germline V gene (reference sequence). The V segment lost 6 bases and the J segment 4 bases; nucleotides outside the gene matches: 5. The CDR3 sequence is 14 residues long. The CDR3 reads CASSGQGARYEQYF. In nucleotides, the CDR3 is TGTGCCAGTAGCGGACAGGGGGCCCGGTACGAGCAGTACTTC.